Many counts were recorded for the clone carrying this T cell receptor (beta chain). No antigen is known for it. The data were taken from a study of CD8 T cells in ankylosing spondylitis. Study-level points and caveats: What seemed typical of ankylosing spondylitis blood was a TCR beta motif built from under 10 highly homologous variants.

V was trimmed by 4 bases and J by 0 bases, leaving 8 bases between them. Germline CDR1 is SGHRS and CDR2 is YFSETQ. CDR3 size: 14 residues. A single record per CDR3 protein comes from TCRdb applying MiXCR to the 5' RACE reads. The data show around 440,000 distinct CDR3 sequences, approximately 17% seen once. Source material: blood, either unsorted or a sorted T cell fraction (not recorded which). This sequence joins TRBV5-1 and TRBJ2-1; TRBD2 is a possible D gene (5 bases). The TCR sequence derives from a male donor with ankylosing spondylitis. The CDR3 reads CASSPGVSYNEQFF. CDR3 sequence (DNA): TGCGCCAGCAGCCCCGGGGTCTCCTACAATGAGCAGTTCTTC.